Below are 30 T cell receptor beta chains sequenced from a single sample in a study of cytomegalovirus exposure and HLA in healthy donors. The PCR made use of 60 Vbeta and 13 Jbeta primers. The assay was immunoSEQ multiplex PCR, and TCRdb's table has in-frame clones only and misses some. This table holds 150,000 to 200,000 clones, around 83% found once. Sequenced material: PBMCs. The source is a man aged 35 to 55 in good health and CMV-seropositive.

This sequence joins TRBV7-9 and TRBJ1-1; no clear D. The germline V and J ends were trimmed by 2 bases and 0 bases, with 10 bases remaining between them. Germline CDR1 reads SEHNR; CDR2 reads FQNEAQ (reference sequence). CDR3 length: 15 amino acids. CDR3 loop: CASSLLEAVNTEAFF. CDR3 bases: TGTGCCAGCAGCTTATTGGAGGCAGTGAACACTGAAGCTTTCTTT. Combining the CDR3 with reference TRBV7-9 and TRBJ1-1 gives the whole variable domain DTGVSQNPRHKITKRGQNVTFRCDPISEHNRLYWYRQTLGQGPEFLTYFQNEAQLEKSRLLSDRFSAERPKGSFSTLEIQRTEQGDSAMYLCASSLLEAVNTEAFFGQGTRLTVV.

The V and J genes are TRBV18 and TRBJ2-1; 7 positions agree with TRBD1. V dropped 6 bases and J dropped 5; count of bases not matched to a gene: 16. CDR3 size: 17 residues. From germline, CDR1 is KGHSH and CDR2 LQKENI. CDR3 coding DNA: TGTGCCAGCTCGGCTAACGGCGCAGGGGGTAAGAACAATGAGCAGTTCTTC. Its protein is CASSANGAGGKNNEQFF.

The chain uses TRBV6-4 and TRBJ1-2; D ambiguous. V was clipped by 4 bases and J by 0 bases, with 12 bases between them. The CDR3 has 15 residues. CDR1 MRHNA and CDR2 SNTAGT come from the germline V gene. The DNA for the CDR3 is TGTGCCAGCAGTGTATATGCGGGGACTAACTATGGCTACACCTTC. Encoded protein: CASSVYAGTNYGYTF.

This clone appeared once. The CDR3 loop reads CASSADRTYGYTF. The CDR3 nucleotides read TGTGCCAGCAGTGCTGACAGAACGTATGGCTACACCTTC. The chain carries TRBV6-5 and TRBJ1-2; possible D gene TRBD1, 5 bases. Trimming removed 5 bases at V and 5 bases at J, with 12 bases between. CDR1 is MNHEY and CDR2 is SVGAGI in the germline V gene. The CDR3 consists of 13 residues.

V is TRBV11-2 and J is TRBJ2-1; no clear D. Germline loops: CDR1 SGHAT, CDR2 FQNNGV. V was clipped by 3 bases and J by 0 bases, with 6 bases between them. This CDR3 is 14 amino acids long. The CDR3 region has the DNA TGTGCCAGCAGCTTTTTTCGCTCCTACAATGAGCAGTTCTTC. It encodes CASSFFRSYNEQFF.

CDR3 nucleotide sequence: TGCGCCAGCAGCCAAGGCCCCGGACAGGCGAACTACGAGCAGTACTTC. It encodes CASSQGPGQANYEQYF. The V call is TRBV4-1, the J call TRBJ2-7; 7 nucleotides line up with TRBD1. CDR3 length equals 16 residues. Trimming cost V 1 base and J 3 bases; bases outside gene matches: 9. Germline CDR1 and CDR2: MGHRA and YSYEKL.

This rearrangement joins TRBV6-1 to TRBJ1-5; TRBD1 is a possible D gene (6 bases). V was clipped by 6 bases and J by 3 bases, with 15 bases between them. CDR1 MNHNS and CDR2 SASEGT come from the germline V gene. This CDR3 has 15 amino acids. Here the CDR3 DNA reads TGTGCCAGCAGCGCTGCACAGGGTAACAATCAGCCCCAGCATTTT. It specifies CASSAAQGNNQPQHF.

The CDR3 sequence is CASSQVSGGNIGYTF. CDR3 DNA sequence: TGCGCCAGCAGCCAAGTTTCGGGGGGAAACATTGGCTACACCTTC. The V gene is TRBV4-3, the J gene TRBJ1-2, with D possibly being TRBD1 (5 bases). The CDR3 contains 15 residues. Trimming took 1 base from V and 7 from J, leaving 16 bases between them. Germline V gene data show CDR1 as LGHNA and CDR2 as YSLEER.

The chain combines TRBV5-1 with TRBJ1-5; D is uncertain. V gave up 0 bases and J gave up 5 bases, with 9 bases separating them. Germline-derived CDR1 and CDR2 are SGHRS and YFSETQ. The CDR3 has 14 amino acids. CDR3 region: CASSLEFGDQPQHF. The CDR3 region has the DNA TGCGCCAGCAGCTTGGAATTCGGGGATCAGCCCCAGCATTTT.

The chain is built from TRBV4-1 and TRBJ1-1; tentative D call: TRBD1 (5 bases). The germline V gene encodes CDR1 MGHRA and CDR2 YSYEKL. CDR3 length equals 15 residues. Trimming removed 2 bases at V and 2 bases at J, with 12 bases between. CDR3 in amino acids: CASSQQQDRNTEAFF. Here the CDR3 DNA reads TGCGCCAGCAGCCAACAACAGGATCGTAACACTGAAGCTTTCTTT.

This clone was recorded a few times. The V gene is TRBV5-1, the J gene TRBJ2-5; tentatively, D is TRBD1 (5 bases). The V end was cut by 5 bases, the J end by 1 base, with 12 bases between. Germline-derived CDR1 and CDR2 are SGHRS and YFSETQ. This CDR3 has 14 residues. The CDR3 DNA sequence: TGCGCCAGCAGGTCTCAGGGATCCCAAGAGACCCAGTACTTC. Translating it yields CASRSQGSQETQYF.

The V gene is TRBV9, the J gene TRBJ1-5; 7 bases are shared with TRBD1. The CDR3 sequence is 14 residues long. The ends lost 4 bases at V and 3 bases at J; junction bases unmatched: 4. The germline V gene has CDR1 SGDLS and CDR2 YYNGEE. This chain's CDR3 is CASSTTGANQPQHF. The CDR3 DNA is TGTGCCAGCAGCACTACAGGGGCCAATCAGCCCCAGCATTTT.

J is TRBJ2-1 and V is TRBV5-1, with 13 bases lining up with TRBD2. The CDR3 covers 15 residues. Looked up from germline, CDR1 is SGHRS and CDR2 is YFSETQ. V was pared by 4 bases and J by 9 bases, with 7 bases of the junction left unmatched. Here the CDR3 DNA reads TGCGCCAGCAGCCCCACTAGCGGGGGGGGCGGTGAGCAGTTCTTC. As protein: CASSPTSGGGGEQFF. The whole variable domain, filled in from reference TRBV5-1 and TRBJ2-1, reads KAGVTQTPRYLIKTRGQQVTLSCSPISGHRSVSWYQQTPGQGLQFLFEYFSETQRNKGNFPGRFSGRQFSNSRSEMNVSTLELGDSALYLCASSPTSGGGGEQFFGPGTRLTVL.

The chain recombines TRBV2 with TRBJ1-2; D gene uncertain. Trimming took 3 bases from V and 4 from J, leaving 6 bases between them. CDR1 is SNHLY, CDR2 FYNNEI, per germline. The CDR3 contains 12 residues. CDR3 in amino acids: CASSEEIYGYTF. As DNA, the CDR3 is TGTGCCAGCAGTGAGGAGATCTATGGCTACACCTTC.

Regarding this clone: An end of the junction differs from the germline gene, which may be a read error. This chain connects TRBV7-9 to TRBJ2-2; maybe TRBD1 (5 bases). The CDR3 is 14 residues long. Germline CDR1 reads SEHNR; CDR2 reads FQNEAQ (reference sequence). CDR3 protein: CSSSLVTGSGELFF. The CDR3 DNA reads TGTTCCAGCAGCTTAGTTACAGGATCCGGGGAGCTGTTTTTT.

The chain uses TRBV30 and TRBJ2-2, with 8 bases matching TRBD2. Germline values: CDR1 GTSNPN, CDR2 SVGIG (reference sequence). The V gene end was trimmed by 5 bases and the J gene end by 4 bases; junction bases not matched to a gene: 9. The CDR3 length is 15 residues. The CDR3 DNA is TGTGCCTGGGCCCCGGGGGGGGTTCCCACCGGGGAGCTGTTTTTT. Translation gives CAWAPGGVPTGELFF.

Written as DNA, the CDR3 is TGTGCCAGCAGAAATAGCGGGAGTAGGGGCACCGGGGAGCTGTTTTTT. Protein product: CASRNSGSRGTGELFF. The rearrangement joins TRBV7-3 to TRBJ2-2; 9 nucleotides align to TRBD2. With V trimmed by 6 bases and J by 4 bases, 9 bases remained unmatched. Germline CDR1 is SGHTA and CDR2 is FQGTGA. The CDR3 length is 16 residues.

In DNA form, the CDR3 reads TGTGCCAGCACCCTGATGGGACAGGGCCTTGCAGATACGCAGTATTTT. Translating gives CASTLMGQGLADTQYF. The chain links TRBV5-4 to TRBJ2-3, with TRBD1 identical over 9 bases. The V gene's germline CDR1 is SGHNT and CDR2 YYREEE (reference sequence). The CDR3 has 16 residues. After removal of 6 bases from V and 4 bases from J, the junction contained 12 bases not matched to a gene.

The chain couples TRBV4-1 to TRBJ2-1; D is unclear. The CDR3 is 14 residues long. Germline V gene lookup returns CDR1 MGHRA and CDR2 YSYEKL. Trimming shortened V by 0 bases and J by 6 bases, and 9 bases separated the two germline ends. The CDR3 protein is CASSQEGSPNEQFF. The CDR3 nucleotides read TGCGCCAGCAGCCAAGAAGGTAGCCCCAATGAGCAGTTCTTC.

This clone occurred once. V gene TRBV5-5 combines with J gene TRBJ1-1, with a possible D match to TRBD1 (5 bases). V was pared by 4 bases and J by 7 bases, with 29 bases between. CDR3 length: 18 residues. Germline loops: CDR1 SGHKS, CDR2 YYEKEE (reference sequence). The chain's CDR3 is CASSKGPGGAVLGVEAFF. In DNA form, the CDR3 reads TGTGCCAGCAGCAAGGGACCTGGAGGGGCAGTTTTAGGTGTTGAAGCTTTCTTT.

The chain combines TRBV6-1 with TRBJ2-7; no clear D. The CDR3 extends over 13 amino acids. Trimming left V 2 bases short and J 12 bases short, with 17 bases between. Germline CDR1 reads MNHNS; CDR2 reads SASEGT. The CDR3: CASSEQDYLCRYF. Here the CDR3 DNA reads TGTGCCAGCAGTGAACAGGATTACCTTTGTCGGTACTTC.

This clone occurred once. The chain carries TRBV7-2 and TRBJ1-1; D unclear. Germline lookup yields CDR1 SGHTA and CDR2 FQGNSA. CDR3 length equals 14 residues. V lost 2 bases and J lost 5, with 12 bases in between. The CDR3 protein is CASSLPLPGTEAFF. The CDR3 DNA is TGTGCCAGCAGCTTACCCTTACCGGGGACTGAAGCTTTCTTT.

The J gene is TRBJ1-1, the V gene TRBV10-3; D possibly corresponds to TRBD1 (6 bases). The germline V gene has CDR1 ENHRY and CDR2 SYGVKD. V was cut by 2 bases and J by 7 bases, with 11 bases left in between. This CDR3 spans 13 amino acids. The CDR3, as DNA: TGTGCCATCAGTGAGACAGGGTGGGGTGAAGCTTTCTTT. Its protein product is CAISETGWGEAFF.

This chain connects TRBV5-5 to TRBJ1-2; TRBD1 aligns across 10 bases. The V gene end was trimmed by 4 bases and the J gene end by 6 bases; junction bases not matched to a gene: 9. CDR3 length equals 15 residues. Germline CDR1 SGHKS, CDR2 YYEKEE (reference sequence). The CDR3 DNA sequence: TGTGCCAGCAGCACAGGGGGCGGGACAGGGGATGGCTACACCTTC. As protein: CASSTGGGTGDGYTF.

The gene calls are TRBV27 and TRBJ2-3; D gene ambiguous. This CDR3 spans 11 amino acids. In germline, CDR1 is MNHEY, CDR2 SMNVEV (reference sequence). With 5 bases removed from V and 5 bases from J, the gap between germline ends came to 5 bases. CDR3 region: CASSILDTQYF. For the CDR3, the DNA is TGTGCCAGCAGTATCTTAGATACGCAGTATTTT.

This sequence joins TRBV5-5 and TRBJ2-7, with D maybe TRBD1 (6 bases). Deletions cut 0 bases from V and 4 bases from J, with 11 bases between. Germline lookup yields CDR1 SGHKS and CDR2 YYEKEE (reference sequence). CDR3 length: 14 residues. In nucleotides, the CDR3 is TGTGCCAGCAGCTTGGCAGGGGTGCCTTACGAGCAGTACTTC. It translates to CASSLAGVPYEQYF.

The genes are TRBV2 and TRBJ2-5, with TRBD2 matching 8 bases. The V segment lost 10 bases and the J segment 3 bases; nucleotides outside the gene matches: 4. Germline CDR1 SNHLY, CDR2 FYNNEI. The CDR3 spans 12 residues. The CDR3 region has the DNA TGTGCCAACAAAGCGGGAGAAGAGACCCAGTACTTC. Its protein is CANKAGEETQYF.

The CDR3 DNA reads as TGTGCCAGCAGCTCAAGGACAGGCACAGATACGCAGTATTTT. This translates into CASSSRTGTDTQYF. The chain carries TRBV5-4 and TRBJ2-3; D is perhaps TRBD1 (6 bases). This CDR3 comprises 14 residues. Trimming stripped 3 bases from V and 1 base from J, with 9 bases between. Germline-derived CDR1 and CDR2 are SGHNT and YYREEE (reference sequence). Filled out from reference TRBV5-4 and TRBJ2-3, the complete variable domain reads ETGVTQSPTHLIKTRGQQVTLRCSSQSGHNTVSWYQQALGQGPQFIFQYYREEENGRGNFPPRFSGLQFPNYSSELNVNALELDDSALYLCASSSRTGTDTQYFGPGTRLTVL.

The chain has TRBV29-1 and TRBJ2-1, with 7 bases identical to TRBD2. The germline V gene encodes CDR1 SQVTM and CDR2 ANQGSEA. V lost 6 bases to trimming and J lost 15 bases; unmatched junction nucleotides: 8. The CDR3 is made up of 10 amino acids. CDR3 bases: TGCAGCGTGGTGGCTAGCGGTCCGTTCTTC. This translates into CSVVASGPFF.

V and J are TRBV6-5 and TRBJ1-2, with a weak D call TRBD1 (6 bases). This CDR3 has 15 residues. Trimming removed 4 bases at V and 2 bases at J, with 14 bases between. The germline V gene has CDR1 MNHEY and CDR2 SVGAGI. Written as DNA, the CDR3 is TGTGCCAGCAGTTCCCCGGGACATTTAAACTATGGCTACACCTTC. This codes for CASSSPGHLNYGYTF.